This TCR beta chain was sequenced in a study of cytomegalovirus exposure and HLA in healthy donors. Study results and caveats: When presence/absence was analysed, sequencing depth was taken to be roughly uniform across donors.

V lost 1 base to trimming and J lost 4 bases, with 13 bases between them. There are 15 residues in the CDR3. Looked up from germline, CDR1 is SEHNR and CDR2 is FQNEAQ (reference sequence). Note on this clone: Its matching antigen is unknown.

The PCR made use of 60 Vbeta and 13 Jbeta primers. This table comes from immunoSEQ multiplex PCR, and its TCRdb copy is limited to in-frame clones, with some not included. This sample carries 130,000 or so clones, over 65% of them seen once, and the ten largest clones take roughly 1.8%. This clonotype was sampled from a young man in good health and CMV-seronegative. Specimen: PBMCs. This rearrangement joins TRBV7-9 to TRBJ2-5; D uncertain. In nucleotides, the CDR3 is TGTGCCAGCAGCTTAGGTCCAAGTCTCGGAGAGACCCAGTACTTC. This codes for CASSLGPSLGETQYF.